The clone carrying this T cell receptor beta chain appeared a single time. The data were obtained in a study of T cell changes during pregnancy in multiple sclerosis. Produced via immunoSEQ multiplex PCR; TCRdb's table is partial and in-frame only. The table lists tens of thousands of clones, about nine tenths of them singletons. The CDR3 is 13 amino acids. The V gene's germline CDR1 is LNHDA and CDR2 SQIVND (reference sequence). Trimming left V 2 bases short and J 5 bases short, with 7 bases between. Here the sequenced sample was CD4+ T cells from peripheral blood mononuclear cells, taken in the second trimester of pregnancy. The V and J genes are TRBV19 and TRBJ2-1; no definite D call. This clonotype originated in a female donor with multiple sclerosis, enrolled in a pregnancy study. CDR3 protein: CASSIWADNEQFF. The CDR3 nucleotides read TGTGCCAGTAGTATATGGGCCGACAATGAGCAGTTCTTC.